The clone carrying this T cell receptor (beta chain) occurred a few times. The target antigen is unknown. The sample originates from a study of T cell responses to AZD1222 COVID-19 vaccine. The CDR3 consists of 14 residues. CDR1 and CDR2 (germline): MDHEN, SYDVKM. The trim removed 5 bases at V and 9 bases at J, leaving 11 bases unmatched. This table comes from immunoSEQ multiplex PCR, and its TCRdb copy is limited to in-frame clones, with some not included. This table holds just under 75,000 clones, around three quarters found once. The study's findings and limits: Seropositive AZD1222 recipients at baseline numbered only five or six. Reports indicate that nearly half of spike-specific TCRs are directed at unmutated variant regions. Clonal diversity was possibly underestimated, and the donors were mostly white British, with more females.

The clonotype was recovered from an adult who received the AZD1222 COVID-19 vaccine. The rearrangement joins TRBV28 to TRBJ2-5, with 8 bases fitting TRBD1. The sequencing used peripheral blood, collected 28 days after the second AZD1222 dose. The CDR3 loop is CASSPPYRGMAQYF. The CDR3, as DNA: TGTGCCAGCAGTCCACCATACAGGGGGATGGCCCAGTACTTC. Supplemented by reference TRBV28 and TRBJ2-5, the full variable domain reads DVKVTQSSRYLVKRTGEKVFLECVQDMDHENMFWYRQDPGLGLRLIYFSYDVKMKEKGDIPEGYSVSREKKERFSLILESASTNQTSMYLCASSPPYRGMAQYFGPGTRLLVL.